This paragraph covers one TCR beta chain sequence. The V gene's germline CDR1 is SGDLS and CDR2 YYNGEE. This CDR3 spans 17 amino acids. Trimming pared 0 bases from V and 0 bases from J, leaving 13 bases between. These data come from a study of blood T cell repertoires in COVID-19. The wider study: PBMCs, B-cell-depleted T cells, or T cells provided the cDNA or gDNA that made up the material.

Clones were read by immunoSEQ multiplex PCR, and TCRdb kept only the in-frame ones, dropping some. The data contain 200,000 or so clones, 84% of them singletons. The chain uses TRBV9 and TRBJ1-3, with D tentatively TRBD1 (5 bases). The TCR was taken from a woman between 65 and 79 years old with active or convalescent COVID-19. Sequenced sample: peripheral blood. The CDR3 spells CASSVGGRMSSGNTIYF. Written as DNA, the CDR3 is TGTGCCAGCAGCGTAGGGGGCAGGATGTCCTCTGGAAACACCATATATTTT.